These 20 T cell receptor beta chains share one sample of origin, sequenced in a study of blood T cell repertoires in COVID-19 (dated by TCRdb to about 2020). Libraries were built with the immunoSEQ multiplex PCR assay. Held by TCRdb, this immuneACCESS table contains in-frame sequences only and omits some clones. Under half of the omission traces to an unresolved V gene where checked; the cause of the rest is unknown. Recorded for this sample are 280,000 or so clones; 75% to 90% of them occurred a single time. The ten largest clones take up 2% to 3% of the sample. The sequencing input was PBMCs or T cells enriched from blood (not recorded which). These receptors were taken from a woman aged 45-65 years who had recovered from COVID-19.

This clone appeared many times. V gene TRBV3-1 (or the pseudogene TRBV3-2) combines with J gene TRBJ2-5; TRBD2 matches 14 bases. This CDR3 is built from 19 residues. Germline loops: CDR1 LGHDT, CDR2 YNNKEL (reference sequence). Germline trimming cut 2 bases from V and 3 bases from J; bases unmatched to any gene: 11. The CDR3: CASSQHGLAGGNAEETQYF. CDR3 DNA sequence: TGTGCCAGCAGCCAACACGGACTAGCGGGGGGCAACGCTGAAGAGACCCAGTACTTC.

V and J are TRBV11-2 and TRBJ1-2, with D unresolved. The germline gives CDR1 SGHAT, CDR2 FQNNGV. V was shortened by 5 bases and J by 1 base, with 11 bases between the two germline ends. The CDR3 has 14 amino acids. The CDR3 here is CASSPLSLNYGYTF. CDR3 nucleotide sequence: TGTGCCAGCAGCCCCTTATCCCTTAACTATGGCTACACCTTC.

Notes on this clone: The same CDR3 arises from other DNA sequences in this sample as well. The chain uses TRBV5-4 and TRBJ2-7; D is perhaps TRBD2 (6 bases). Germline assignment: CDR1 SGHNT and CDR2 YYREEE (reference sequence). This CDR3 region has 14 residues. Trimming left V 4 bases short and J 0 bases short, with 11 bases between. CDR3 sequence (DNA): TGTGCCAGCAGCCTACGGGGACTCTCCTACGAGCAGTACTTC. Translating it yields CASSLRGLSYEQYF.

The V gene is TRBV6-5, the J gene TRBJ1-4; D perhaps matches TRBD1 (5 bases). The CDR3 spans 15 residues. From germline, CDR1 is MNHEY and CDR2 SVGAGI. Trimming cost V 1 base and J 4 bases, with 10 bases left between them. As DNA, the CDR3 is TGTGCCAGCAGTTACTTTGGGGCCCTTAATGAAAAACTGTTTTTT. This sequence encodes CASSYFGALNEKLFF.

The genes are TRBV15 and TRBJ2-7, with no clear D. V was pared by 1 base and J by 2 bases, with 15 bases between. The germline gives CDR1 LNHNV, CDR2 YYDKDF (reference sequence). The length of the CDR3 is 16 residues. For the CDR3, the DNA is TGTGCCACCAGCAGAGGGTTCGGCGGCCGAACCTACGAGCAGTACTTC. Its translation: CATSRGFGGRTYEQYF.

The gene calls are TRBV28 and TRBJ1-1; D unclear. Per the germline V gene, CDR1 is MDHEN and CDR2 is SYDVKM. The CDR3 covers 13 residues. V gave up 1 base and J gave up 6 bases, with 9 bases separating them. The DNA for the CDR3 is TGTGCCAGCAGTTTATTCCCGGTCCCTGAAGCTTTCTTT. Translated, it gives CASSLFPVPEAFF.

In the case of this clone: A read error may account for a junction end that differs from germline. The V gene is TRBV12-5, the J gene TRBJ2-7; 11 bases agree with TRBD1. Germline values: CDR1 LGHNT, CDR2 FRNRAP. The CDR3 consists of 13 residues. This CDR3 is CASGLDRGLEQYF. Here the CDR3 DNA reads TGTGCTAGTGGCTTGGACAGGGGGCTCGAGCAGTACTTC.

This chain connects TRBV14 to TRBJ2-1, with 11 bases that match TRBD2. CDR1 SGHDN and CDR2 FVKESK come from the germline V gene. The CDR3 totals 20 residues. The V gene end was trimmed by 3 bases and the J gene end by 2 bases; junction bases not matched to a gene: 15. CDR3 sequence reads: CASSHISGLAGPGPYNEQFF. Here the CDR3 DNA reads TGTGCCAGCAGCCATATAAGTGGACTAGCGGGCCCCGGGCCCTACAATGAGCAGTTCTTC.

This chain's CDR3 is CAISQNRGANEKLFF. Here the CDR3 DNA reads TGTGCCATCAGCCAAAACAGGGGGGCTAATGAAAAACTGTTTTTT. The chain carries TRBV10-3 and TRBJ1-4; 8 positions agree with TRBD1. Losses at the gene ends were 6 bases for V and 3 bases for J; bases not matched to a gene: 6. The length of the CDR3 is 15 residues. CDR1 and CDR2 from the germline V gene are ENHRY and SYGVKD.

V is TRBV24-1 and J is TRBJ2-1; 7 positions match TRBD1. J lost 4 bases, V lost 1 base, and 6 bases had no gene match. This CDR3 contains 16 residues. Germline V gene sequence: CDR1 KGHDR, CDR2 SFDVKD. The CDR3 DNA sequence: TGTGCCACCAGTGATTTAGTTGGGGGACAGTACAATGAGCAGTTCTTC. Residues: CATSDLVGGQYNEQFF.

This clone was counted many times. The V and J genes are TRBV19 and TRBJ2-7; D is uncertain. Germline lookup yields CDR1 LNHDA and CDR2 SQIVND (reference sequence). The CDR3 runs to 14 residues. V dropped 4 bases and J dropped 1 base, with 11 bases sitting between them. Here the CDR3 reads CASSSPGLSYEQYF. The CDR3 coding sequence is TGTGCCAGTAGTAGCCCAGGTTTATCCTACGAGCAGTACTTC.

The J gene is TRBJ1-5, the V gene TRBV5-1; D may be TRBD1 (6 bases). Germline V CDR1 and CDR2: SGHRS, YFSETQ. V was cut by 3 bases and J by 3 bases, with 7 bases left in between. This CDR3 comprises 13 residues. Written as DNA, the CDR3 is TGCGCCAGCAGCTGGGACATCAATCAGCCCCAGCATTTT. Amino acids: CASSWDINQPQHF.

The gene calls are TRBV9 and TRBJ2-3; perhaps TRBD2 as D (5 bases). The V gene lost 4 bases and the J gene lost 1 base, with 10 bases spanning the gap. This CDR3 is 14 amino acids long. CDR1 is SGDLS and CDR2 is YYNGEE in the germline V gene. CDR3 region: CASSLGLRTDTQYF. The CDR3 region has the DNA TGTGCCAGCAGCCTAGGACTTCGCACAGATACGCAGTATTTT.

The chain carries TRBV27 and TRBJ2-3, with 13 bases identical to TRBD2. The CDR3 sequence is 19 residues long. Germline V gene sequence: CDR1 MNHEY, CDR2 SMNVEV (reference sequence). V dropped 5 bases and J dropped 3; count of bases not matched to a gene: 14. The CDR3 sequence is CASSRRLAGGPIQTDTQYF. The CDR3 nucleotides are TGTGCCAGCAGTCGGAGACTAGCGGGGGGCCCAATCCAAACAGATACGCAGTATTTT.

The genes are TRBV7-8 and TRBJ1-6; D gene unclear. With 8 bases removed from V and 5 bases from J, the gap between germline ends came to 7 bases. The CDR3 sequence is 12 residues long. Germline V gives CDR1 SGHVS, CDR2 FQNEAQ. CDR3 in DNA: TGTGCCAGCGGGCAGAATAATTCACCCCTCCACTTT. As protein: CASGQNNSPLHF.

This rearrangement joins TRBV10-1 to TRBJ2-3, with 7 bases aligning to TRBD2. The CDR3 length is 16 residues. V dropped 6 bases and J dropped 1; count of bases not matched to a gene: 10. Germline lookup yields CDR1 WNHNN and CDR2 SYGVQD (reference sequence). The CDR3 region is CASSEGSLAGTDTQYF. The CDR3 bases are TGCGCCAGCAGCGAGGGGAGTCTAGCGGGCACAGATACGCAGTATTTT.

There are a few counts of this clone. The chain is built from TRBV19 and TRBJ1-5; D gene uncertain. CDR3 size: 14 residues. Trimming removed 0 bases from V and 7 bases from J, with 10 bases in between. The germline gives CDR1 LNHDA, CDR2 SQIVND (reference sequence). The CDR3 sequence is CASSIDLWRQPQHF. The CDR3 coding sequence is TGTGCCAGTAGTATAGATTTGTGGAGACAGCCCCAGCATTTT.

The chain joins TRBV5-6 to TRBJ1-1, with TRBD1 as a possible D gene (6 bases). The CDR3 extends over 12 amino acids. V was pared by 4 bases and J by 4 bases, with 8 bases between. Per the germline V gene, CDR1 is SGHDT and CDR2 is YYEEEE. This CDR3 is CASSPGVTEAFF. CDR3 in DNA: TGTGCCAGCAGCCCAGGGGTCACTGAAGCTTTCTTT.

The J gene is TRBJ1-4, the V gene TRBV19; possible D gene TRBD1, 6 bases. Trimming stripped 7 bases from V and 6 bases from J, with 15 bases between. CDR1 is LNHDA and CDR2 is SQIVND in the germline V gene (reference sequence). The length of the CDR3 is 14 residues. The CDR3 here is CASTMQGKYEKLFF. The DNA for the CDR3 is TGTGCCAGTACTATGCAGGGGAAGTATGAAAAACTGTTTTTT.

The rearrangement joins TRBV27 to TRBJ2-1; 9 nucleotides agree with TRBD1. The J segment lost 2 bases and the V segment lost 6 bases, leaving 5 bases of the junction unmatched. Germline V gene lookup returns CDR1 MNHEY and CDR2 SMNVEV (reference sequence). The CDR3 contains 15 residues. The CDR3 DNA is TGTGCCAGCAGCCTACGGACAGGGGCCTACAATGAGCAGTTCTTC. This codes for CASSLRTGAYNEQFF.